This T cell receptor beta chain was recorded in a study of CD4 and CD8 cells across lung adenocarcinoma regions. Each CDR3 protein gets one entry after TCRdb re-called the PCR reads with MiXCR. This sample has about 4,600 distinct CDR3 sequences, with over 45% found just once. This CDR3 contains 13 residues. Trimming cost V 0 bases and J 4 bases, with 6 bases left between them. The patients had localized lung adenocarcinoma, a non-small cell subtype. This receptor was identified in a female donor with lung adenocarcinoma. The CD4 and CD8 labels of this study may be unreliable. V and J are TRBV12-3 or TRBV12-4 and TRBJ2-5; D is undetermined. The material sequenced was CD4+ T cells from the margin of a lung tumor. CDR3 amino acids: CASSLAGSETQYF. The CDR3 bases are TGTGCCAGCAGTTTAGCGGGCTCAGAGACCCAGTACTTC.